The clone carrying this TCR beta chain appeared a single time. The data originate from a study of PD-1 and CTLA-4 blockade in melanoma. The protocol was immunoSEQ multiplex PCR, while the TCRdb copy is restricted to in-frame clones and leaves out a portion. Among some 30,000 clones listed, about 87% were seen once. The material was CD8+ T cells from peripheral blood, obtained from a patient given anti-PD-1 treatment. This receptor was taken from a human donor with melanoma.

This chain's CDR3 is CATSRQTGTEAFF. DNA of the CDR3: TGTGCCACCAGCAGACAGACAGGGACTGAAGCTTTCTTT. The genes are TRBV15 and TRBJ1-1; the match to TRBD1 covers 7 bases. The CDR3 is 13 amino acids. The V gene's germline CDR1 is LNHNV and CDR2 YYDKDF (reference sequence). V trimming: 2 bases; J trimming: 5 bases; junction bases outside the gene matches: 2.